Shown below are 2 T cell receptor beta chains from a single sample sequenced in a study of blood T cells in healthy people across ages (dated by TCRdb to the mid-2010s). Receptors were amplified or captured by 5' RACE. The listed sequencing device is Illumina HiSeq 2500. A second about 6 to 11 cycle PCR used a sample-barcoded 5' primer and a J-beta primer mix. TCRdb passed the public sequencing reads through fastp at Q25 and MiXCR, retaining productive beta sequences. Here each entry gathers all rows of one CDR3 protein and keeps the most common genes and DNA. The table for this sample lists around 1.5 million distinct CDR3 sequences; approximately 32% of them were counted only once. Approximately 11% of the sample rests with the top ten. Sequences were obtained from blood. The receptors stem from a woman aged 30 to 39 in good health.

CDR3 region: CASRLTGVLSGANVLTF. CDR3 DNA sequence: TGTGCCAGCAGGTTGACAGGGGTCCTCTCTGGGGCCAACGTCCTGACTTTC. V and J are TRBV28 and TRBJ2-6; 8 bases are a match to TRBD1. V was clipped by 6 bases and J by 0 bases; unmatched bases: 7. From germline, CDR1 is MDHEN and CDR2 SYDVKM. This CDR3 spans 17 amino acids.

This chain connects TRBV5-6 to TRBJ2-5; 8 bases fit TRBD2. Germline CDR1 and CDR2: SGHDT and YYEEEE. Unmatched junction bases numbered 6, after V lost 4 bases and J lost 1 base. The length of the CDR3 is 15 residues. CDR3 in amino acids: CASSIAGNLQETQYF. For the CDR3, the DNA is TGTGCCAGCAGCATAGCGGGAAACCTCCAAGAGACCCAGTACTTC.